This is a list of T cell receptor beta chains from one sample in a study of Ad26.COV2.S vaccination and SARS-CoV-2 variants. Assay used: immunoSEQ multiplex PCR; TCRdb lists only in-frame clones, some missing. The table records more than 250,000 clones, over 75% of them present only once. Sequences were derived from peripheral blood, sampled in a trial of Ad26.COV2.S vaccine versus placebo. All receptors come from a person between 18 and 65 years old who received the Ad26.COV2.S COVID-19 vaccine or a placebo. Each CDR3 is given without its conserved first and last residue. A D gene is named only where the DNA matches it firmly.

cdr3_aa v_call d_call
ASSTVGLSNTEAF TRBV6-5 -
ASSLVVNEKLF TRBV5-1 -
SVVVSAVGYT TRBV29-1 -
ASSIGGTAYNEQF TRBV9 -
ASSLREGDQPQH TRBV13 -
ASSRQGDSPLH TRBV19 -
ASSLGQGGLAF TRBV12-3/TRBV12-4 -
AWSVRTGRTSGNTIY TRBV30 -
ASRGQGGYGYT TRBV2 TRBD1
ASSKLADSYNEQF TRBV19 -
ASSDRKNTGELF TRBV5-1 -
ASSSRLAASYNEQF TRBV28 TRBD2
ASSLALAATNEKLF TRBV7-6 -
ASSTLGSQETQY TRBV11-2 -
ASSESSGSNEKLF TRBV2 -
ATSRDSGGLEAF TRBV15 -
ASSQTVDGNTIY TRBV6-6 -
ASSLGEGEQF TRBV27 -
ASSFQKEDEQF TRBV5-4 -
AWSVSLSYNEQF TRBV30 -
AWTLGAGFGYT TRBV30 -
ASFAGRAGF TRBV6-5 -
ASSQVQGGEQY TRBV4-3 TRBD1
ATSRDSTYGYT TRBV15 -
ASSSAGQNTGELF TRBV5-4 -
ASLPMDRYGYT TRBV12-3/TRBV12-4 -
ASSSAPIGQPQH TRBV6-2/TRBV6-3 -
ASSLDGNFNQPQH TRBV5-1 -
ASRQGTGDVSTEAF TRBV3-1/TRBV3-2 TRBD1
SVVPGGPQFGYT TRBV29-1 -
AITQGGLLTKLF TRBV10-3 -
ASSFRGQENTEAF TRBV5-4 TRBD1
ASSLSPLAGGIETQY TRBV5-5 TRBD2
ASSTNRDSEQY TRBV2 -
ASGLAGANEQF TRBV5-1 TRBD2
ASSLAQPINTEAF TRBV2 -
ASNLQGSSTEAF TRBV11-2 TRBD1
ATSRKPTGELF TRBV15 -
AWSTPLGVAGPYNEQF TRBV30 TRBD2
ASSQEHLSGNTIY TRBV3-1/TRBV3-2 -
ASSLNRGSSNQPQH TRBV5-6 TRBD1
ASSLRFTGMGTEAF TRBV19 -